This TCR beta chain was sequenced during a study of blood T cell repertoires in COVID-19. Overall study context: Sample material is recorded as cDNA or gDNA derived from T cells, B-cell-depleted T cells, or PBMCs.

Germline CDR1 MNHEY, CDR2 SVGAGI. Trimming pared 5 bases from V and 1 base from J, leaving 12 bases between. The CDR3 has 15 residues. The data were produced by immunoSEQ multiplex PCR, yet TCRdb's version contains in-frame clones alone and is incomplete. The table includes about 73,000 clones, about 74% detected once. Source material: peripheral blood. The TCR comes from a man between 70 and 80 years old with COVID-19, enrolled during active disease. V usage is TRBV6-5 and J usage is TRBJ2-1, with a weak D call TRBD2 (6 bases). Written as DNA, the CDR3 is TGTGCCAGCAGTATCGGGACTCCGTCCTACAATGAGCAGTTCTTC. It specifies CASSIGTPSYNEQFF.